This T cell receptor (beta chain) was retrieved from a study of blood T cells in healthy people across ages. Study-wide points: Any conclusive comparison of naive versus antigen-experienced cells was prevented by using unsorted PBMCs.

Using a J-beta primer mix together with a sample-barcoded 5' primer, a second PCR was run for roughly 6 to 12 cycles. TCRdb analysed the 5' RACE reads with MiXCR anew, one entry per CDR3 protein. The table has hundreds of thousands of distinct CDR3 sequences, roughly 41% seen once. CDR1 is SEHNR, CDR2 FQNEAQ, per germline (reference sequence). Trimming pared 6 bases from V and 4 bases from J, leaving 12 bases between. The CDR3 covers 13 residues. This clonotype was counted a single time. No antigen is known for it. This receptor was identified in a man older than 75 in good health. This chain uses TRBV7-9 with TRBJ1-1, with D uncertain. The source material was blood. The CDR3 DNA reads TGTGCCAGCAGTCTGAATGACGCCACTGAAGCTTTCTTT. Translating gives CASSLNDATEAFF.